Below, 32 T cell receptor beta chains from the same sample are listed, as sequenced in a study of T cell responses to AZD1222 COVID-19 vaccine. Only in-frame clones appear in the TCRdb table, and some are missing; sequencing was by immunoSEQ multiplex PCR. Here the sample spans fewer than 110,000 clones, nearly 90% being singletons. The material sequenced was peripheral blood, taken 28 days after the second AZD1222 dose. The receptors derive from an adult who received the AZD1222 COVID-19 vaccine.

The genes are TRBV18 and TRBJ1-1; 8 bases agree with TRBD1. With V trimmed by 2 bases and J by 2 bases, 10 bases remained unmatched. The CDR3 extends over 17 amino acids. Germline V CDR1 and CDR2: KGHSH, LQKENI. The CDR3 coding sequence is TGTGCCAGCTCACCAGGGATCCAGGGGGCGAGTAACACTGAAGCTTTCTTT. Amino acids: CASSPGIQGASNTEAFF.

The chain combines TRBV18 with TRBJ2-2; the D gene is possibly TRBD2 (5 bases). In germline, CDR1 is KGHSH, CDR2 LQKENI. The CDR3 covers 18 residues. Trimming cost V 1 base and J 3 bases, with 18 bases left between them. CDR3 sequence (DNA): TGTGCCAGCTCACCACTAATTCTCGGGGAAGTAGACACCGGGGAGCTGTTTTTT. Translating it yields CASSPLILGEVDTGELFF.

Only one count was recorded for this clone. The chain couples TRBV7-2 to TRBJ1-1, with D uncertain. Germline loops: CDR1 SGHTA, CDR2 FQGNSA. The V end lost 5 bases, the J end lost 1 base, and 23 bases lay between the germline ends. The CDR3 runs to 18 residues. CDR3 region: CASSPEGGSGMRNTEAFF. The CDR3 DNA follows: TGTGCCAGCAGCCCCGAGGGAGGGTCGGGGATGAGGAACACTGAAGCTTTCTTT.

This rearrangement joins TRBV4-1 to TRBJ1-4, with TRBD1 matching over 9 bases. Germline V gene sequence: CDR1 MGHRA, CDR2 YSYEKL. With V trimmed by 0 bases and J by 10 bases, 12 bases remained unmatched. This CDR3 spans 17 amino acids. CDR3 nucleotides: TGCGCCAGCAGCCAAGATCCGGACAGGGGACCGTTGGGAAAACTGTTTTTT. This encodes CASSQDPDRGPLGKLFF.

This rearrangement joins TRBV2 to TRBJ2-3; 8 nucleotides line up with TRBD2. CDR3 length: 15 amino acids. V shed 6 bases and J 2 bases; nucleotides not matched to a gene: 7. Looked up from germline, CDR1 is SNHLY and CDR2 is FYNNEI. The CDR3 loop reads CASSKRGGVTDTQYF. The CDR3 nucleotides are TGTGCCAGCAGCAAACGGGGGGGAGTCACAGATACGCAGTATTTT.

The chain joins TRBV19 to TRBJ1-2, with 12 nucleotides matching TRBD1. The V segment lost 5 bases and the J segment 4 bases; nucleotides outside the gene matches: 14. Looked up from germline, CDR1 is LNHDA and CDR2 is SQIVND (reference sequence). The CDR3 has 18 residues. The CDR3 region has the DNA TGTGCCAGTAGTTCGGCCGGGACAGGGGGCCTGTGGAGCTATGGCTACACCTTC. Its protein is CASSSAGTGGLWSYGYTF.

This sequence joins TRBV19 and TRBJ1-5; D remains unclear. This CDR3 spans 14 amino acids. V was pared by 6 bases and J by 9 bases, with 18 bases between. Germline CDR1 and CDR2: LNHDA and SQIVND (reference sequence). CDR3 nucleotides: TGTGCCAGTAGACCGAAGAGAGGGAGTCTGCCCCAGCATTTT. It encodes CASRPKRGSLPQHF.

The chain recombines TRBV4-3 with TRBJ2-7; no definite D call. Germline V CDR1 and CDR2: LGHNA, YSLEER. The CDR3 spans 16 residues. V was clipped by 1 base and J by 0 bases, with 13 bases between them. Here the CDR3 reads CASSQGVAGSSYEQYF. The CDR3 DNA reads as TGCGCCAGCAGCCAAGGGGTAGCAGGTAGCTCCTACGAGCAGTACTTC.

The chain carries TRBV7-2 and TRBJ2-7; D might be TRBD1 (6 bases). Deletions cut 0 bases from V and 0 bases from J, with 6 bases between. CDR3 length: 14 residues. Germline lookup yields CDR1 SGHTA and CDR2 FQGNSA. Written as DNA, the CDR3 is TGTGCCAGCAGCTTAGCGGGACACTCCTACGAGCAGTACTTC. Residues: CASSLAGHSYEQYF.

The rearrangement joins TRBV4-3 to TRBJ2-7; the D call may be TRBD1 or TRBD2 (5 bases each). Deletions cut 1 base from V and 4 bases from J, with 23 bases between. The germline gives CDR1 LGHNA, CDR2 YSLEER. The CDR3 spans 18 residues. The DNA for the CDR3 is TGCGCCAGCAGCCAAGTCCTCTCGGGAACAGGAAGCCTTTACGAGCAGTACTTC. This sequence encodes CASSQVLSGTGSLYEQYF.

The chain recombines TRBV25-1 with TRBJ2-7; TRBD1 matches 8 bases. Germline values: CDR1 MGHDK, CDR2 SYGVNS. This CDR3 contains 17 residues. V trimming: 3 bases; J trimming: 0 bases; junction bases outside the gene matches: 10. CDR3 in DNA: TGTGCCAGCAGTGATGGAGGAGGCAGGGGGCTCTCCTACGAGCAGTACTTC. It encodes CASSDGGGRGLSYEQYF.

The chain carries TRBV3-1 (or the pseudogene TRBV3-2) and TRBJ2-7; 8 bases agree with TRBD1. V gave up 4 bases and J gave up 3 bases; unmatched junction bases: 2. The CDR3 length is 13 residues. Germline CDR1 reads LGHDT; CDR2 reads YNNKEL (reference sequence). The CDR3 spells CASSPGTGYEQYF. CDR3 DNA: TGTGCCAGCAGCCCCGGGACAGGCTACGAGCAGTACTTC.

The chain couples TRBV5-1 to TRBJ2-1, with D possibly being TRBD2 (5 bases). Looked up from germline, CDR1 is SGHRS and CDR2 is YFSETQ. Trimming left V 0 bases short and J 7 bases short, with 11 bases between. The CDR3 is made up of 14 amino acids. The CDR3 reads CASSLGERNNEQFF. CDR3 coding DNA: TGCGCCAGCAGCTTGGGGGAGCGTAATAATGAGCAGTTCTTC.

The rearrangement joins TRBV10-3 to TRBJ2-7; 9 bases fit TRBD2. Germline trimming cut 11 bases from V and 2 bases from J; bases unmatched to any gene: 10. Germline CDR1 ENHRY, CDR2 SYGVKD. CDR3 length: 14 residues. The CDR3 region has the DNA TGTGCCGTAGGTGGCGGGGGGGACGCCTACGAGCAGTACTTC. This encodes CAVGGGGDAYEQYF.

The V and J genes are TRBV30 and TRBJ1-4, with 8 bases aligning to TRBD1. V was pared by 7 bases and J by 8 bases, with 6 bases of the junction left unmatched. From germline, CDR1 is GTSNPN and CDR2 SVGIG (reference sequence). The CDR3 has 12 amino acids. CDR3 nucleotide sequence: TGTGCCTTTGACAGGGGTGGGGAAAAACTGTTTTTT. Translating it yields CAFDRGGEKLFF.

The chain combines TRBV6-2 or TRBV6-3 with TRBJ2-1, with a weak D call TRBD1 (5 bases). V lost 5 bases and J lost 8, with 13 bases in between. CDR3 length: 13 amino acids. Germline V gene lookup returns CDR1 MNHEY and CDR2 SVGEGT. The CDR3 DNA follows: TGTGCCAGCAGTACCAGGGTACGGGATGAGCAGTTCTTC. Its translation is CASSTRVRDEQFF.

The chain carries TRBV28 and TRBJ1-6; 8 bases line up with TRBD1. The V gene's germline CDR1 is MDHEN and CDR2 SYDVKM. The CDR3 extends over 16 amino acids. V gave up 2 bases and J gave up 7 bases; unmatched junction bases: 7. CDR3 residues: CASSLRTGRFNSPLHF. DNA for the CDR3: TGTGCCAGCAGTTTAAGGACAGGGCGGTTCAATTCACCCCTCCACTTT.

This rearrangement joins TRBV5-1 to TRBJ2-1; 9 nucleotides match TRBD2. V lost 7 bases, J lost 8 bases, and 10 bases stayed unmatched. CDR1 and CDR2 (germline): SGHRS, YFSETQ. The CDR3 has 14 residues. CDR3 sequence: CASSRASGDDEQFF. The CDR3 nucleotides are TGCGCCAGCTCGCGGGCTAGCGGGGATGATGAGCAGTTCTTC. The full variable domain, completed using reference TRBV5-1 and TRBJ2-1, is KAGVTQTPRYLIKTRGQQVTLSCSPISGHRSVSWYQQTPGQGLQFLFEYFSETQRNKGNFPGRFSGRQFSNSRSEMNVSTLELGDSALYLCASSRASGDDEQFFGPGTRLTVL.

The genes are TRBV7-6 and TRBJ2-5; the match to TRBD1 covers 7 bases. Trimming took 2 bases from V and 4 from J; bases not matched to a gene: 10. Germline assignment: CDR1 SGHVS and CDR2 FNYEAQ. This CDR3 is built from 16 residues. In nucleotides, the CDR3 is TGTGCCAGCAGCTTATCGCACAGGGGTAGGGGAGAGACCCAGTACTTC. The encoded protein is CASSLSHRGRGETQYF.

J is TRBJ2-7 and V is TRBV2; D unresolved. The length of the CDR3 is 13 residues. Germline V gene sequence: CDR1 SNHLY, CDR2 FYNNEI. Trimming removed 1 base from V and 3 bases from J, with 7 bases in between. This CDR3 is CASSEGTLYEQYF. CDR3 coding DNA: TGTGCCAGCAGTGAAGGGACCCTCTACGAGCAGTACTTC.

The V gene is TRBV5-6, the J gene TRBJ2-7; possible D gene TRBD2, 5 bases. With 4 bases removed from V and 8 bases from J, the gap between germline ends came to 10 bases. The CDR3 contains 11 residues. Germline CDR1 and CDR2: SGHDT and YYEEEE. CDR3 loop: CASSTEDQQYF. CDR3 nucleotides: TGTGCCAGCAGCACGGAGGACCAGCAGTACTTC. Full variable domain (missing parts from reference TRBV5-6 and TRBJ2-7): DAGVTQSPTHLIKTRGQQVTLRCSPKSGHDTVSWYQQALGQGPQFIFQYYEEEERQRGNFPDRFSGHQFPNYSSELNVNALLLGDSALYLCASSTEDQQYFGPGTRLTVT.

This clone was counted a single time. The chain has TRBV19 and TRBJ2-1; 8 bases map to TRBD1. Germline V gene lookup returns CDR1 LNHDA and CDR2 SQIVND (reference sequence). This CDR3 is 14 amino acids long. V lost 5 bases, J lost 4 bases, and 4 bases stayed unmatched. CDR3 DNA sequence: TGTGCCAGTAGTTGGCAGGGGGCTTACAATGAGCAGTTCTTC. This translates into CASSWQGAYNEQFF.

V gene TRBV7-9 combines with J gene TRBJ2-7; 7 nucleotides agree with TRBD2. V dropped 8 bases and J dropped 6; count of bases not matched to a gene: 7. The CDR3 covers 12 residues. Germline V gives CDR1 SEHNR, CDR2 FQNEAQ (reference sequence). This CDR3 reads CASQAGFAEQYF. CDR3 DNA: TGTGCCAGCCAAGCGGGGTTCGCCGAGCAGTACTTC.

The CDR3 loop is CATSDGGTMTDTQYF. The DNA of the CDR3 is TGTGCCACCAGTGATGGGGGGACTATGACAGATACGCAGTATTTT. The chain recombines TRBV24-1 with TRBJ2-3, with 7 bases fitting TRBD2. V trimming: 3 bases; J trimming: 3 bases; junction bases outside the gene matches: 5. CDR1 and CDR2 (germline): KGHDR, SFDVKD. The CDR3 has 15 amino acids.

V is TRBV19 and J is TRBJ2-1; tentative D call: TRBD2 (6 bases). Germline V gives CDR1 LNHDA, CDR2 SQIVND (reference sequence). The CDR3 is 13 residues long. Trimming left V 5 bases short and J 6 bases short, with 11 bases between. This CDR3 is CASSQTSSNEQFF. CDR3 in DNA: TGTGCCAGTAGTCAGACTAGTTCCAATGAGCAGTTCTTC.

The chain employs TRBV29-1 and TRBJ2-2, with 14 bases lining up with TRBD2. There are 16 residues in the CDR3. Per the germline V gene, CDR1 is SQVTM and CDR2 is ANQGSEA. The junction had 9 bases not matched to a gene; V was cut back by 6 bases and J by 6 bases. CDR3 nucleotides: TGCAGCGTGACTAGCGGGGGGGCCGGAGTCCCCGGGGAGCTGTTTTTT. Translating it yields CSVTSGGAGVPGELFF.

The V and J genes are TRBV5-1 and TRBJ2-1; D possibly corresponds to TRBD2 (6 bases). This CDR3 is 11 amino acids long. Germline assignment: CDR1 SGHRS and CDR2 YFSETQ. V was clipped by 4 bases and J by 9 bases, with 8 bases between them. The CDR3 reads CASSRRGEQFF. CDR3 DNA sequence: TGCGCCAGCAGCAGGAGGGGTGAGCAGTTCTTC.

This clone turned up a few times. CDR3 sequence: CSASGRAAEAFF. The DNA for the CDR3 is TGCAGTGCTAGTGGCCGGGCAGCTGAAGCTTTCTTT. The chain employs TRBV20-1 and TRBJ1-1; no reliable D call. Germline CDR1 and CDR2: DFQATT and SNEGSKA (reference sequence). The CDR3 has 12 residues. V was shortened by 3 bases and J by 6 bases, with 11 bases between the two germline ends.

The chain uses TRBV5-6 and TRBJ1-6; TRBD1 agrees at 7 bases. The CDR3 runs to 17 residues. Germline CDR1 and CDR2: SGHDT and YYEEEE. The V segment lost 0 bases and the J segment 6 bases; nucleotides outside the gene matches: 9. In nucleotides, the CDR3 is TGTGCCAGCAGCTTGGCCCTCTGGGGACAGTCTAATTCACCCCTCCACTTT. Translated, it gives CASSLALWGQSNSPLHF.

CDR3 region: CASSQGLLYGYTF. For the CDR3, the DNA is TGTGCCAGCAGTCAGGGACTACTTTATGGCTACACCTTC. The chain couples TRBV12-3 or TRBV12-4 to TRBJ1-2; D might be TRBD1 (5 bases). V gave up 5 bases and J gave up 5 bases, with 12 bases separating them. The CDR3 loop spans 13 amino acids.

This clone occurred once. J is TRBJ1-6 and V is TRBV6-5; 7 bases are shared with TRBD1. Germline CDR1 and CDR2: MNHEY and SVGAGI. Trimming removed 0 bases from V and 10 bases from J; junction bases left unmatched: 9. CDR3 length: 16 residues. In nucleotides, the CDR3 is TGTGCCAGCAGTTACTCGACGGGGGCAGGGGGATCACCCCTCCACTTT. Its translation is CASSYSTGAGGSPLHF.

A single count supports this clone. The chain employs TRBV11-2 and TRBJ2-7; TRBD1 aligns across 10 bases. The CDR3 has 14 amino acids. The V gene end was trimmed by 5 bases and the J gene end by 4 bases; junction bases not matched to a gene: 5. CDR1 SGHAT and CDR2 FQNNGV come from the germline V gene. The CDR3 protein is CASSLGTGVYEQYF. The CDR3 coding sequence is TGTGCCAGCAGCCTCGGGACAGGGGTGTACGAGCAGTACTTC.